This TCR beta chain was found in a study of memory CD4+ T cells and cytomegalovirus serostatus. Study results and limitations: Repertoires predicted CMV serostatus with median bootstrapped AUC of around 0.95.

Clones were read by immunoSEQ multiplex PCR, and TCRdb kept only the in-frame ones, dropping some. The data show 55,000 to 75,000 clones, roughly four fifths seen once. V shed 0 bases, J shed 0 bases, and the junction held 3 bases outside the gene matches. This CDR3 contains 15 residues. On this clone: The antigen is unknown.

Single viable CD3+CD4+CD8-CD45RO+ cells were sorted as the memory CD4+ T cells. This TCR derives from an adult in good health and CMV-seronegative. The V and J genes are TRBV5-3 and TRBJ2-7, with TRBD1 matching over 7 bases. TRBV5-3 is assigned to the ORF class and has an uncertain function. The sample was memory CD4+ T cells from blood. The CDR3 here is CARSLARQGSYEQYF. CDR3 DNA: TGTGCCAGAAGCTTGGCGCGACAGGGCTCCTACGAGCAGTACTTC.